Listed below are T cell receptor beta chains from one sample, sequenced in a study of T-cell memory formation after mild COVID-19. TCRdb redid the calling of the 5' RACE reads with MiXCR, one entry per CDR3 protein. The sample consists of roughly 560,000 distinct CDR3 sequences, roughly 22% of them appearing once. Sequenced sample: PBMCs or a T cell subset sorted from them (not recorded which). Receptors were obtained from an adult woman who had mild COVID-19 (a few samples of this study predate the infection). Cell type and time point are not known. The CDR3 runs from the conserved cysteine through the conserved F or W. D genes are given only for firm matches. Clone size is not always given. Where it is, it says once, few, many or a class for expanded clones.

V gene,D gene,clone size,J gene,CDR3 DNA,CDR3 protein
TRBV30,NA,NA,TRBJ2-3,TGTGCGCGGGACGGGGGGCGAGGGTCGGTTTCAGATACGCAGTATTTT,CARDGGRGSVSDTQYF
TRBV7-2,NA,NA,TRBJ2-5,TGTGCCAGCAGCTTATCCTCCCAGGGGACCCAGTACTTC,CASSLSSQGTQYF
TRBV18,NA,NA,TRBJ2-5,TGTGCCAGCTCAGCAAGAGAACAAGAGACCCAGTACTTC,CASSAREQETQYF
TRBV29-1,NA,NA,TRBJ1-2,TGCAGCGGTGGCGAGGCGGGGTCCTATGGCTACACCTTC,CSGGEAGSYGYTF
TRBV20-1,TRBD2,few,TRBJ2-2,TGCAGTGCTAGAGCGAGCGGAGCGGGGCCCTGGGCCGGGGAGCTGTTTTTT,CSARASGAGPWAGELFF
TRBV25-1,TRBD2,few,TRBJ2-1,TGTGCCAGCAGTGACGGCCTAGCGGACAATGAGCAGTTCTTC,CASSDGLADNEQFF
TRBV4-2,NA,NA,TRBJ1-3,TGTGCCAGCAGCCCGAGGACAGACTCTGGAAACACCATATATTTT,CASSPRTDSGNTIYF
TRBV5-4,NA,few,TRBJ1-1,TGTGCCAGCAGCTTGGAGCCGGAAGAAGCTTTCTTT,CASSLEPEEAFF
TRBV27,TRBD2,few,TRBJ2-3,TGTGCCAGCAGTTTTTCGGGACTAGCGTTAGATACGCAGTATTTT,CASSFSGLALDTQYF
TRBV6-2/TRBV6-3,TRBD2,few,TRBJ2-1,TGTGCCAGCAGTTCCGGGACTAGCGGGGGGGTTGGTGAGCAGTTCTTC,CASSSGTSGGVGEQFF
TRBV6-1,TRBD2,NA,TRBJ2-7,TGTGCCAGCAGATCCGGACTAGCGGGAACCTACGAGCAGTACTTC,CASRSGLAGTYEQYF
TRBV10-3,TRBD2,few,TRBJ2-1,TGTGCCATCATTCGGCTAGCGGGAGTCAATGAGCAGTTCTTC,CAIIRLAGVNEQFF
TRBV20-1,TRBD1,NA,TRBJ1-5,TGCAGTGCACCCGGACAGGGGGCTCAGCCCCAGCATTTT,CSAPGQGAQPQHF
TRBV13,NA,few,TRBJ2-7,TGTGCCAGCAGCACTCTCCGAAAGGGCGAGGCCGAGCAGTACTTC,CASSTLRKGEAEQYF
TRBV7-9,NA,once,TRBJ1-5,TGTGCCAGCAGCGGCGGGCAGGGTATTAGCAATCAGCCCCAGCATTTT,CASSGGQGISNQPQHF
TRBV2,NA,NA,TRBJ2-3,TGTGCCAGCAGAGGGACGGTACGGTCAGATACGAAGTATTTT,CASRGTVRSDTKYF
TRBV12-3/TRBV12-4,NA,few,TRBJ1-2,TGTGCCAGCAGTATTTTCGTCTCGGGGGGCTACACCTTC,CASSIFVSGGYTF
TRBV9,NA,NA,TRBJ2-7,TGTGCCAGTGGAAAAGGGGGTTTTCCCTACGAGCAGTACTTC,CASGKGGFPYEQYF
TRBV5-1,TRBD1,NA,TRBJ2-3,TGCGCCAGCAGCCTGGGACAGGGGGCATCAGATACGCAGTATTTT,CASSLGQGASDTQYF
TRBV2,TRBD2,NA,TRBJ2-7,TGTGCCAGCAGTGAATCGGGGGGAGGCGAGCAGTACTTC,CASSESGGGEQYF
TRBV7-8,NA,NA,TRBJ2-5,TGTGCCAGCAGCTTAGCAAAGCAAGAGACCCAGTACTTC,CASSLAKQETQYF
TRBV7-3,NA,NA,TRBJ2-3,TGTGCCAGCAGCTCAGATCGCACAGATACGCAGTATTTT,CASSSDRTDTQYF
TRBV7-2,TRBD1,NA,TRBJ1-4,TGTGCCAGCCACCTTGACAGGGGTGAAAAACTGTTTTTT,CASHLDRGEKLFF
TRBV2,NA,NA,TRBJ1-1,TGTGCCAGCAGTGAATGGGAGAACACTGAAGCTTTCTTT,CASSEWENTEAFF
TRBV5-1,NA,NA,TRBJ2-5,TGCGCCAGCAGCCCGGACGGGTCAGAGACCCAGTACTTC,CASSPDGSETQYF
TRBV20-1,NA,NA,TRBJ2-1,TGCAGTGCTTACCGAGGGGGGAGCGCCAATGAGCAGTTCTTC,CSAYRGGSANEQFF
TRBV7-9,NA,NA,TRBJ1-1,TGTGCCAGCAGCTTGGGGGGAAGCATCACTGAAGCTTTCTTT,CASSLGGSITEAFF
TRBV2,TRBD1,few,TRBJ2-3,TGTGCCAGCATGGACAGGGGGGGCCCAGATACGCAGTATTTT,CASMDRGGPDTQYF
TRBV9,TRBD2,few,TRBJ2-7,TGTGCCAGCAGCGTAGCGGGAGGGGCTCACTACGAGCAGTACTTC,CASSVAGGAHYEQYF
TRBV11-3,NA,NA,TRBJ2-7,TGTGCCAGCAGCGAGGGACATTACGAGCAGTACTTC,CASSEGHYEQYF
TRBV12-3/TRBV12-4,NA,few,TRBJ1-4,TGTGCCAGCAGTTCGGACGTATATAATGAAAAACTGTTTTTT,CASSSDVYNEKLFF
TRBV5-1,NA,NA,TRBJ2-5,TGCGCCAGCAGCTTGGGGCAGGCGAAAGAGACCCAGTACTTC,CASSLGQAKETQYF
TRBV19,TRBD1,many,TRBJ1-5,TGTGCCAGTAGTATACGGGACAGTAATCAGCCCCAGCATTTT,CASSIRDSNQPQHF
TRBV30,NA,few,TRBJ1-5,TGTGCCTGGATGGCCCCAGGGAAGTACAATCAGCCCCAGCATTTT,CAWMAPGKYNQPQHF
TRBV5-1,NA,NA,TRBJ2-1,TGCGCCAGCAGCCGGACCGGGACATCCGAGTCCGATGAGCAGTTCTTC,CASSRTGTSESDEQFF
TRBV5-1,NA,NA,TRBJ1-2,TGCGCCAGCAGCTCGAACAGGGGCTACACCTTC,CASSSNRGYTF
TRBV19,NA,once,TRBJ2-2,TGTGCCAGTAGTATGGGCGCCGGGGAGCTGTTTTTT,CASSMGAGELFF
TRBV9,TRBD1,few,TRBJ2-2,TGTGCCAGCAGCTACACCCCAACAGGGGGCCACACCGGGGAGCTGTTTTTT,CASSYTPTGGHTGELFF
TRBV12-3/TRBV12-4,TRBD1,NA,TRBJ2-1,TGTGCCAGCAGTTTCGCGGACAGGGTAACCTACAATGAGCAGTTCTTC,CASSFADRVTYNEQFF
TRBV10-3,NA,NA,TRBJ2-1,TGTGCCATCAGTGAGGGGGGGGCGGACTGGAATGAGCAGTTCTTC,CAISEGGADWNEQFF
TRBV4-1,NA,once,TRBJ2-3,TGCGCCAGCAGCCCTCATCGGCAGGGAGGCGATACGCAGTATTTT,CASSPHRQGGDTQYF
TRBV4-1,NA,NA,TRBJ1-1,TGCGCCAGCAGCCAAGATGATCGGGGGACTGAAGCTTTCTTT,CASSQDDRGTEAFF
TRBV11-2,TRBD2,NA,TRBJ2-1,TGTGCCAGCAGCTTAGTCCTTAGCGGGAGTTACAATGAGCAGTTCTTC,CASSLVLSGSYNEQFF
TRBV20-1,TRBD2,NA,TRBJ2-7,TGCAGTGCTAGAGATCAGGTGCTAGCGGGAGGGCCTTCAGAGGTATACGAGCAGTACTTC,CSARDQVLAGGPSEVYEQYF
TRBV5-8,NA,many,TRBJ2-6,TGTGCCAGCAGCCCAGGACAGTTCTCTGGGGCCAACGTCCTGACTTTC,CASSPGQFSGANVLTF
TRBV18,NA,many,TRBJ2-1,TGTGCCAGCTCACCAGAAAGGGATCACAATGAGCAGTTCTTC,CASSPERDHNEQFF
TRBV29-1,NA,NA,TRBJ1-2,TGCAGCGTTGCCCTGGCGGAGTATAACTATGGCTACACCTTC,CSVALAEYNYGYTF
TRBV9,NA,NA,TRBJ2-1,TGTGCCAGCAGCGTAGTTACCAGCTACAATGAGCAGTTCTTC,CASSVVTSYNEQFF
TRBV2,TRBD2,NA,TRBJ2-1,TGTGCCAGGAGGGAGGGAAGCTCCTACAATGAGCAGTTCTTC,CARREGSSYNEQFF
TRBV4-1,NA,NA,TRBJ2-1,TGCGCCAGCCGTGGGACGGGTGACAATGAGCAGTTCTTC,CASRGTGDNEQFF
TRBV3-1,NA,once,TRBJ1-2,TGTGCCAGCAGCCAAGCAACAGGCTTCTATGGCTACACCTTC,CASSQATGFYGYTF
TRBV7-7,NA,few,TRBJ2-5,TGTGCTAGCAGCTTATCGCCTGAGAAAGAGACCCAGTACTTC,CASSLSPEKETQYF